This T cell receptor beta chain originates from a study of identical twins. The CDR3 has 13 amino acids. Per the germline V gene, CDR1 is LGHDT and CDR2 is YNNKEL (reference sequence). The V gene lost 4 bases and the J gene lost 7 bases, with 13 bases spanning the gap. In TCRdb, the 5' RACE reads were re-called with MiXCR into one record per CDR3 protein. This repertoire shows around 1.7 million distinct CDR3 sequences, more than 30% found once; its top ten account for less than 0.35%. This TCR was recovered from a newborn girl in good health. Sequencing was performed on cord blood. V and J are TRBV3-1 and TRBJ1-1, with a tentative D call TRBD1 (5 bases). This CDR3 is CASSPLGGVEAFF. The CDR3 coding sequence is TGTGCCAGCAGCCCCCTGGGAGGGGTTGAAGCTTTCTTT.